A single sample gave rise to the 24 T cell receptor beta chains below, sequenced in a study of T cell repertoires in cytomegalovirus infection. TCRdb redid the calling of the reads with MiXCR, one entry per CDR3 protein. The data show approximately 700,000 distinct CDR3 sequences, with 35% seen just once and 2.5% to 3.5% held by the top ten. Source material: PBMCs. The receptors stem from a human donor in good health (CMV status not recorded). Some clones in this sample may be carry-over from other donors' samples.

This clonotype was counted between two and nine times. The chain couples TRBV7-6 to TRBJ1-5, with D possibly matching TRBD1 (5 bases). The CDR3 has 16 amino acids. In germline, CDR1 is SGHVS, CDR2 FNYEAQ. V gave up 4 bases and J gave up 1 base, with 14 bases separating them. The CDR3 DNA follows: TGTGCCAGCAGCTCAGCAGGGTGGGAGAGCAATCAGCCCCAGCATTTT. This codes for CASSSAGWESNQPQHF.

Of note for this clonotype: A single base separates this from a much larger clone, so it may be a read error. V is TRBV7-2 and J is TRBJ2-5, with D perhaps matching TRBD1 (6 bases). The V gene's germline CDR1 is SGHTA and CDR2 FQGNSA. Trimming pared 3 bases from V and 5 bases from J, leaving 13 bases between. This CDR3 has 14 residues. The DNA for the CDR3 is TGTGCCAGCAGCTTTTTCACAGGGTTTGAGACCCAGTACTTC. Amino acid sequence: CASSFFTGFETQYF.

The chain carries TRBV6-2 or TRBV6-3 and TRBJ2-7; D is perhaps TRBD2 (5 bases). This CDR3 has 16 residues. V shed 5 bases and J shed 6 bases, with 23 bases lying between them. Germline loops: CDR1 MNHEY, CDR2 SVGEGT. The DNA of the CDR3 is TGTGCCAGCAGTGGTCCGCGGAGAGGGTGGGTCGGCGAGCAGTACTTC. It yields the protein CASSGPRRGWVGEQYF.

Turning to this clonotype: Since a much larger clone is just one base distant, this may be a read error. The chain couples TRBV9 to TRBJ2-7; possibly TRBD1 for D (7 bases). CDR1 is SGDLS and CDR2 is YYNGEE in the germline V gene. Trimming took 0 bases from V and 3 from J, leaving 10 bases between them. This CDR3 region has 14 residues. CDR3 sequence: CASSVDRGGYEQYF. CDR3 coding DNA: TGTGCCAGCAGCGTAGACAGGGGAGGCTACGAGCAGTACTTC.

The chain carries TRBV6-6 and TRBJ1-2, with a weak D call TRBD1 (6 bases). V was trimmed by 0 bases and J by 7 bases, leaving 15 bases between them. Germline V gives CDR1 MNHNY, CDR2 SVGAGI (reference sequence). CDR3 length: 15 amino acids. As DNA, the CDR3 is TGTGCCAGCAGTTACTCTCTGGAGGGGGATGGTGGCTACACCTTC. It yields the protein CASSYSLEGDGGYTF.

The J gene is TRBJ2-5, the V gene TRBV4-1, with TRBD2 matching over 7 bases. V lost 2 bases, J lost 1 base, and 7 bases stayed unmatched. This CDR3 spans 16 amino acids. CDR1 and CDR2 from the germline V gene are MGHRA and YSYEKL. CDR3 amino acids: CASSQTGPGGQETQYF. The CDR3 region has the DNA TGCGCCAGCAGCCAAACTGGTCCGGGGGGCCAAGAGACCCAGTACTTC.

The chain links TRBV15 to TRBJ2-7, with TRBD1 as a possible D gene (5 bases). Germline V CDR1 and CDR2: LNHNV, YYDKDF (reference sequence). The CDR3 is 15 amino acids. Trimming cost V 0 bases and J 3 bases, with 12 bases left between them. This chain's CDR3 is CATSRDPHRSYEQYF. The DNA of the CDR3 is TGTGCCACCAGCAGAGATCCCCACAGGAGCTACGAGCAGTACTTC.

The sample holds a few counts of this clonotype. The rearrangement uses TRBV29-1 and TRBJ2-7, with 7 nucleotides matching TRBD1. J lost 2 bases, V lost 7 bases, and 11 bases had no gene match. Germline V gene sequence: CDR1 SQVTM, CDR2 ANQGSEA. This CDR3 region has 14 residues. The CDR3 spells CSAGKGAGPYEQYF. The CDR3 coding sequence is TGCAGCGCTGGGAAGGGGGCAGGACCCTACGAGCAGTACTTC.

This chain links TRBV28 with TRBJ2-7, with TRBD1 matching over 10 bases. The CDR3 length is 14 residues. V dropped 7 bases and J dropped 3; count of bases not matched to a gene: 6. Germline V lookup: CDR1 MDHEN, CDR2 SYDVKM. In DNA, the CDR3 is TGTGCCAGCATGCCCCGGACAGGGGGCTACGAGCAGTACTTC. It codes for CASMPRTGGYEQYF.

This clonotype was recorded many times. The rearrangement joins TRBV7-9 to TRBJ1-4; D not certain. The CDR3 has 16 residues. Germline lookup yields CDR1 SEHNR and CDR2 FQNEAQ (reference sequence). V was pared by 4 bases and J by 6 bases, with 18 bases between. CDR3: CASSSPFRGGDEKLFF. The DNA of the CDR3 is TGTGCCAGCAGCTCCCCTTTTCGGGGTGGAGATGAAAAACTGTTTTTT.

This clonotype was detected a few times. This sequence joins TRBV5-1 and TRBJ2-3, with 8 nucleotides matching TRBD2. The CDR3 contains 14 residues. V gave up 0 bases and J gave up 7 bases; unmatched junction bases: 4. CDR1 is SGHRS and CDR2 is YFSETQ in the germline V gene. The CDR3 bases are TGCGCCAGCAGCTTGGACACTAGCGGTTATACGCAGTATTTT. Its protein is CASSLDTSGYTQYF.

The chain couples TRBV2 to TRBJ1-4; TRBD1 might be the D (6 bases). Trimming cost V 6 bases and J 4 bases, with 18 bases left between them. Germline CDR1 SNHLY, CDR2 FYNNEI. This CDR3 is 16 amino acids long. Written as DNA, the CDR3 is TGTGCCAGCAGGGAGTCCCCCGCAGGGGTTAATGAAAAACTGTTTTTT. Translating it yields CASRESPAGVNEKLFF.

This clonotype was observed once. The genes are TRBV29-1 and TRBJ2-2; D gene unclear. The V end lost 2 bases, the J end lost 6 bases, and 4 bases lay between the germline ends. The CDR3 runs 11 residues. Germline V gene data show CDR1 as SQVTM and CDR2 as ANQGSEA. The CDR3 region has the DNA TGCAGCGTTGAAAGTTCCGGGGAGCTGTTTTTT. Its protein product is CSVESSGELFF.

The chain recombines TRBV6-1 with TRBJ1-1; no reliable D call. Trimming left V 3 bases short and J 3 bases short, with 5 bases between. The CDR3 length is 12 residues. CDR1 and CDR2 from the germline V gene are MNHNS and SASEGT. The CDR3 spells CASSDSYTEAFF. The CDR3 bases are TGTGCCAGCAGTGATAGTTACACTGAAGCTTTCTTT.

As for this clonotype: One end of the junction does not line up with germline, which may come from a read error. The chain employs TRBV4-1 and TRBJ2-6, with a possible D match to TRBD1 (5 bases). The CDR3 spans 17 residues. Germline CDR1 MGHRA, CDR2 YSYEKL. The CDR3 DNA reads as TGCGCCAGCAGCCAGACGCGCCAGGGCTCTGGGGCCAACGGCCTGACTTTC. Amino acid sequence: CASSQTRQGSGANGLTF.

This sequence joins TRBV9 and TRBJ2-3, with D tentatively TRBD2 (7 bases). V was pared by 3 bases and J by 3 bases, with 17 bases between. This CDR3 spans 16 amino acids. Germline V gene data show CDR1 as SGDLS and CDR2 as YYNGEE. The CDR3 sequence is CASSARGGESTDTQYF. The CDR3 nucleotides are TGTGCCAGCAGCGCCCGAGGGGGGGAGAGTACAGATACGCAGTATTTT.

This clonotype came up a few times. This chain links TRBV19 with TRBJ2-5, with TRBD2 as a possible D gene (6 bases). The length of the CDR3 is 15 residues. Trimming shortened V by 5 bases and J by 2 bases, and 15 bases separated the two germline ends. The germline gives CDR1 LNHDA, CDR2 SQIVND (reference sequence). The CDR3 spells CASSPTGLIQETQYF. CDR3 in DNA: TGTGCCAGTAGTCCGACGGGACTTATACAAGAGACCCAGTACTTC.

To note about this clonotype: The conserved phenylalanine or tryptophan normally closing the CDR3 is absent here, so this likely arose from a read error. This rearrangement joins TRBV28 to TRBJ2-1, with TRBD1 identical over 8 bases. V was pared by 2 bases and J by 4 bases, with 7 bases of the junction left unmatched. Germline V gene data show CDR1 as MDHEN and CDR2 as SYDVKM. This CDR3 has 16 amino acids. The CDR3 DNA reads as TGTGCCAGCAGTTTAGTTGGACAGGGATATTACAATGAGCAGTTCCTC. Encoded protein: CASSLVGQGYYNEQFL.

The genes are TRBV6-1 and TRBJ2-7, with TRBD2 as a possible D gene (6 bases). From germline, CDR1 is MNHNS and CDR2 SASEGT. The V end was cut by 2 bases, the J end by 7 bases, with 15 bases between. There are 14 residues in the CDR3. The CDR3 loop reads CASSERLRAGEQYF. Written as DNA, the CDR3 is TGTGCCAGCAGTGAACGTCTACGGGCGGGGGAGCAGTACTTC.

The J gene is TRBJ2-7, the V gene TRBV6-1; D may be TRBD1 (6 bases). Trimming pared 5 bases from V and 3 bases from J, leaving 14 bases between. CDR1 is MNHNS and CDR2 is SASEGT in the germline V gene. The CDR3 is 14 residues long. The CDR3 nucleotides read TGTGCCAGCAGTACGCCAACAGGGTACTACGAGCAGTACTTC. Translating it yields CASSTPTGYYEQYF.

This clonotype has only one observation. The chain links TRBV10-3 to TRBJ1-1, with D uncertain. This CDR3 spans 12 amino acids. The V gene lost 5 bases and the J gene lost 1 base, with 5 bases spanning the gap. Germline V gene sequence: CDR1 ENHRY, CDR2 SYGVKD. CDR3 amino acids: CAISFGNTEAFF. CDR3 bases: TGTGCCATCAGTTTCGGGAACACTGAAGCTTTCTTT.

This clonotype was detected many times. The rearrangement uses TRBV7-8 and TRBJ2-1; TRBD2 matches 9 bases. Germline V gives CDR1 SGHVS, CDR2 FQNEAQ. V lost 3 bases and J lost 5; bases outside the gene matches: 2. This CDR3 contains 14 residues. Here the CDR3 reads CASSFSGGNNEQFF. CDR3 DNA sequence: TGTGCCAGCAGCTTTAGCGGGGGAAACAATGAGCAGTTCTTC.

CDR3 amino acids: CAISEPRRGSTEAFF. The CDR3, as DNA: TGTGCCATCAGTGAGCCCCGTCGGGGGTCCACTGAAGCTTTCTTT. V usage is TRBV10-3 and J usage is TRBJ1-1, with D tentatively TRBD1 (5 bases). CDR3 length equals 15 residues. Germline lookup yields CDR1 ENHRY and CDR2 SYGVKD. V shed 2 bases and J shed 4 bases, with 14 bases lying between them.

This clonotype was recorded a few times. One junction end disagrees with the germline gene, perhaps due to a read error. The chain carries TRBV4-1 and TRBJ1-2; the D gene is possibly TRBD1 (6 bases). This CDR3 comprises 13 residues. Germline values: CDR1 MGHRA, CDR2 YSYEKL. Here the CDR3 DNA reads TGCGCCAGCAGCCAAGATGAAACAGCGACAGGCCCCTTC. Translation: CASSQDETATGPF.